These 5 T cell receptor beta chains came from one sample sequenced in a study of T cell changes during pregnancy in multiple sclerosis (dated by TCRdb to the late 2010s). The library was built by means of the immunoSEQ multiplex PCR assay. Not all clones reach the TCRdb copy of this immuneACCESS table, which keeps in-frame sequences only. Checked studies attribute under half of the gap to unresolved V genes and leave the rest unexplained. In this sample the table shows about 49,000 clones, 94% of which occur a single time. The ten largest clones take up less than 6% of the sample. This material consisted of CD8+ T cells from peripheral blood mononuclear cells, taken before pregnancy. The receptor set was obtained from a female donor with multiple sclerosis, enrolled in a pregnancy study.

The genes are TRBV27 and TRBJ1-2, with a possible D match to TRBD1 (6 bases). Germline assignment: CDR1 MNHEY and CDR2 SMNVEV (reference sequence). This CDR3 is built from 15 residues. Trimming removed 4 bases from V and 6 bases from J, with 18 bases in between. Written as DNA, the CDR3 is TGTGCCAGCAGTTCCCCAGGGGAGGGGGTGAATGGCTACACCTTC. Translated: CASSSPGEGVNGYTF.

The J gene is TRBJ2-5, the V gene TRBV5-1; the match to TRBD1 covers 12 bases. CDR3 length: 15 residues. V trimming: 4 bases; J trimming: 5 bases; junction bases outside the gene matches: 6. Germline-derived CDR1 and CDR2 are SGHRS and YFSETQ. CDR3 coding DNA: TGCGCCAGCAGCCATGGGACAGGGGGCCTGGAGACCCAGTACTTC. Amino acids: CASSHGTGGLETQYF.

This chain connects TRBV5-1 to TRBJ2-7, with TRBD2 matching over 7 bases. V shed 5 bases and J 2 bases; nucleotides not matched to a gene: 4. The CDR3 is 13 amino acids. The V gene's germline CDR1 is SGHRS and CDR2 YFSETQ. CDR3 in amino acids: CASSPSGTYEQYF. Here the CDR3 DNA reads TGCGCCAGCAGTCCTAGCGGAACCTACGAGCAGTACTTC.

The chain uses TRBV4-2 and TRBJ1-6, with D possibly matching TRBD1 (5 bases). Per the germline V gene, CDR1 is LGHNA and CDR2 is YNFKEQ. CDR3 length: 13 amino acids. The germline V and J ends were trimmed by 3 bases and 7 bases, with 7 bases remaining between them. This chain's CDR3 is CASSQGGNSPLHF. The CDR3 DNA is TGTGCCAGCAGCCAGGGGGGGAATTCACCCCTCCACTTT.

V gene TRBV19 combines with J gene TRBJ1-1; D may be TRBD1 (6 bases). Germline CDR1 LNHDA, CDR2 SQIVND (reference sequence). The V end was cut by 7 bases, the J end by 1 base, with 13 bases between. This CDR3 contains 14 residues. CDR3 residues: CASIPGHPNTEAFF. The CDR3, as DNA: TGTGCCAGTATTCCGGGACACCCGAACACTGAAGCTTTCTTT.